This record concerns one TCR beta chain sequence. What this receptor recognizes is not known. Per-base quality was not reported, and no clone a single base away is much larger than it. The data were produced on an Illumina HiSeq 1500. The raw public reads went through TCRdb reprocessing: fastp at Q25, MiXCR clone calling, in-frame beta chains kept. Under each unique CDR3 protein, matching rows form one entry showing the most common genes and DNA. The sample data list hundreds of thousands of distinct CDR3 sequences, and about 33% of these were observed just once. The ten largest clones capture roughly a sixth of the sample. These data come from a study of T cell repertoires in cytomegalovirus infection (dated by TCRdb to the late 2010s). Looking at the study overall: Peptide stimulations targeted recently identified HLA-C-restricted CMV epitopes, whose presentation resists viral immunomodulation, together with well-studied HLA-B-restricted epitopes. Donor HLA type was relevant to the analysis, as public TCR beta signatures indicated carriage of CMV infection together with the matching HLA type.

The sample's treatment or condition label, decoded: in vitro stimulation with specific CMV peptide epitopes to enrich CMV-specific T cells. The investigation overall reported the following: Carriers of CMV infection plus the relevant HLA type were discriminated by the cumulative frequency of public TCR beta family members in the study cohort and in an independent roughly 370-donor cohort. The ex vivo response was dominated by HLA-C-restricted CMV-specific TCR beta clonotypes, which also provided the single most frequent clonotype in two of eight donors.

The CDR3, from cysteine to valine, totals 15 residues. The read is trimmed to its CDR3 DNA, 45 bases read in frame from base 1. CDR1 and CDR2 (MNHEY, SVGEGT) derive from the germline V gene. V was cut back by 6 bases and J by 3 bases, leaving a gap of 18 bases between them. This specimen consisted of cultured PBMCs, obtained from culture after CMV antigen stimulation. Here the chain combines TRBV6-2 or TRBV6-3 and TRBJ2-7; the D match is possibly TRBD1 or TRBD2, with 5 bases aligned in each. This receptor was taken from a human donor in good health (CMV status not recorded). Some clones in this sample may be carry-over from other donors' samples. The CDR3 loop reads CASSLTGTNNYEQYV. The DNA reads as follows: TGTGCCAGCAGCCTGACCGGGACGAACAACTACGAGCAGTACGTC.